The 32 T cell receptor beta chains given below trace back to one sample, sequenced in a study of T-cell reconstitution after alpha-beta-depleted transplantation in children. Construction of the TCRbeta library involved unique molecular identifiers. TCRdb re-analysed the PCR reads in MiXCR, keeping a single row per CDR3 protein. The sample includes about 360,000 distinct CDR3 sequences, about 14% of them seen just once. Sequences were derived from PBMCs, sampled from the stem cell graft. Every receptor here comes from a human donor who donated a stem cell graft to a child with Fanconi anemia.

This chain joins TRBV12-3 or TRBV12-4 and TRBJ2-3, with 7 bases identical to TRBD2. Trimming removed 10 bases from V and 3 bases from J; junction bases left unmatched: 10. CDR3 length: 14 amino acids. The CDR3 nucleotides are TGTGCCACCTCAGGAGCGGGATTAACAGATACGCAGTATTTT. This sequence encodes CATSGAGLTDTQYF.

This clonotype was detected many times. CDR3 region: CASRLPATDTQYF. As DNA, the CDR3 is TGTGCCAGCAGGCTCCCGGCCACAGATACGCAGTATTTT. The J gene is TRBJ2-3, the V gene TRBV25-1, with unresolved D. The ends were cut back, 6 bases at V and 2 bases at J, with 9 bases in the middle. Germline values: CDR1 MGHDK, CDR2 SYGVNS. This CDR3 spans 13 amino acids.

J is TRBJ2-2 and V is TRBV2; possible D gene TRBD1, 5 bases. Germline CDR1 and CDR2: SNHLY and FYNNEI. This CDR3 contains 14 residues. Trimming stripped 6 bases from V and 4 bases from J, with 12 bases between. The CDR3 region is CASRRNRPTGELFF. CDR3 bases: TGTGCCAGCAGGAGGAACAGGCCCACCGGGGAGCTGTTTTTT.

This clonotype was found many times. This chain links TRBV7-3 with TRBJ2-2, with 8 bases identical to TRBD2. After removal of 4 bases from V and 7 bases from J, the junction contained 5 bases not matched to a gene. The germline V gene encodes CDR1 SGHTA and CDR2 FQGTGA. The length of the CDR3 is 14 residues. This chain's CDR3 is CASSSGGGIGELFF. In DNA form, the CDR3 reads TGTGCCAGCAGCTCCGGGGGGGGAATCGGGGAGCTGTTTTTT.

This clonotype was counted a few times. The chain is built from TRBV20-1 and TRBJ2-1; no reliable D call. The CDR3 extends over 13 amino acids. The V gene's germline CDR1 is DFQATT and CDR2 SNEGSKA (reference sequence). V dropped 3 bases and J dropped 3 bases, with 9 bases sitting between them. Here the CDR3 DNA reads TGCAGTGCTAGGATGGGGTACTACAATGAGCAGTTCTTC. This gives the protein CSARMGYYNEQFF.

This clonotype has ten or more counts. The chain uses TRBV7-8 and TRBJ2-1; 9 bases are shared with TRBD2. CDR3 length equals 17 residues. V lost 1 base to trimming and J lost 10 bases; unmatched junction nucleotides: 14. Germline CDR1 reads SGHVS; CDR2 reads FQNEAQ. The CDR3 loop reads CASSLGPSGARRGEQFF. For the CDR3, the DNA is TGTGCCAGCAGCTTAGGGCCTAGCGGGGCCCGGCGAGGGGAGCAGTTCTTC.

This clonotype was counted many times. The rearrangement uses TRBV4-3 and TRBJ1-3; D possibly corresponds to TRBD1 (5 bases). This CDR3 has 17 residues. Germline V lookup: CDR1 LGHNA, CDR2 YSLEER. Deletions cut 1 base from V and 2 bases from J, with 15 bases between. The CDR3, as DNA: TGCGCCAGCAGCCAAGTTTTTCGCCAGGGCACTGGAAACACCATATATTTT. Translation gives CASSQVFRQGTGNTIYF.

This chain links TRBV5-6 with TRBJ1-2; D remains unclear. The CDR3 contains 15 residues. The germline V and J ends were trimmed by 0 bases and 3 bases, with 12 bases remaining between them. Germline V gives CDR1 SGHDT, CDR2 YYEEEE. CDR3 sequence reads: CASSLEGLTYYGYTF. In DNA form, the CDR3 reads TGTGCCAGCAGCTTGGAGGGCCTCACTTACTATGGCTACACCTTC. Supplemented by reference TRBV5-6 and TRBJ1-2, the full variable domain reads DAGVTQSPTHLIKTRGQQVTLRCSPKSGHDTVSWYQQALGQGPQFIFQYYEEEERQRGNFPDRFSGHQFPNYSSELNVNALLLGDSALYLCASSLEGLTYYGYTFGSGTRLTVV.

This clonotype was counted a few times. The CDR3 DNA is TGCAGCGCCCAGTTAGGGGATACGCAGTATTTT. Translation gives CSAQLGDTQYF. The V gene is TRBV29-1, the J gene TRBJ2-3; D is uncertain. The CDR3 extends over 11 amino acids. Trimming shortened V by 7 bases and J by 6 bases, and 11 bases separated the two germline ends. The V gene's germline CDR1 is SQVTM and CDR2 ANQGSEA.

This clonotype came up a few times. The chain recombines TRBV5-5 with TRBJ2-1, with D tentatively TRBD1 or TRBD2 (6 bases each). V dropped 4 bases and J dropped 0 bases, with 11 bases sitting between them. The CDR3 sequence is 15 residues long. The germline V gene encodes CDR1 SGHKS and CDR2 YYEKEE (reference sequence). CDR3 DNA: TGTGCCAGCAGCGCGGGACACAGCTCCTACAATGAGCAGTTCTTC. Translation: CASSAGHSSYNEQFF.

This clonotype was counted only a few times. The chain recombines TRBV28 with TRBJ2-7; TRBD1 matches 11 bases. Germline CDR1 reads MDHEN; CDR2 reads SYDVKM. V trimming: 6 bases; J trimming: 0 bases; junction bases outside the gene matches: 4. The CDR3 runs to 15 residues. CDR3 in amino acids: CASRLGQGASYEQYV. The CDR3 DNA reads as TGTGCCAGCAGACTAGGACAGGGGGCCTCCTACGAGCAGTACGTC.

This clonotype was found many times. This sequence joins TRBV20-1 and TRBJ2-2, with D perhaps matching TRBD1 (5 bases). The germline V and J ends were trimmed by 3 bases and 6 bases, with 8 bases remaining between them. Germline V gene lookup returns CDR1 DFQATT and CDR2 SNEGSKA (reference sequence). The CDR3 contains 12 residues. The CDR3 sequence is CSASKGPGELFF. The DNA for the CDR3 is TGCAGTGCTAGCAAGGGGCCCGGGGAGCTGTTTTTT.

Only a few counts were recorded for this clonotype. This chain links TRBV2 with TRBJ1-3; D gene unclear. CDR3 length: 13 amino acids. Germline CDR1 SNHLY, CDR2 FYNNEI. Trimming cost V 3 bases and J 0 bases, with 3 bases left between them. Here the CDR3 reads CASSESSGNTIYF. The CDR3 nucleotides are TGTGCCAGCAGTGAGAGCTCTGGAAACACCATATATTTT. The full variable domain, in which reference TRBV2 and TRBJ1-3 provide the parts outside the CDR3, is EPEVTQTPSHQVTQMGQEVILRCVPISNHLYFYWYRQILGQKVEFLVSFYNNEISEKSEIFDDQFSVERPDGSNFTLKIRSTKLEDSAMYFCASSESSGNTIYFGEGSWLTVV.

This sequence joins TRBV7-2 and TRBJ2-7, with TRBD1 as a possible D gene (6 bases). Germline CDR1 and CDR2: SGHTA and FQGNSA. The CDR3 contains 15 residues. V gave up 5 bases and J gave up 0 bases, with 14 bases separating them. CDR3 in amino acids: CASSHRQASSYEQYF. As DNA, the CDR3 is TGTGCCAGCAGCCACAGACAGGCGAGCTCCTACGAGCAGTACTTC.

This clonotype was observed at least ten times. The chain carries TRBV12-3 or TRBV12-4 and TRBJ1-2, with D perhaps TRBD1 (6 bases). The CDR3 is 14 amino acids. V lost 3 bases and J 6 bases, leaving 14 bases between the germline ends. The CDR3 nucleotides are TGTGCCAGCAGTTTGGCGACAGGCGGTAATGGCTACACCTTC. Translation: CASSLATGGNGYTF.

The sample holds a few counts of this clonotype. The chain combines TRBV6-1 with TRBJ2-7; D gene ambiguous. The CDR3 is made up of 11 amino acids. Germline V gives CDR1 MNHNS, CDR2 SASEGT. Trimming stripped 3 bases from V and 4 bases from J, with 4 bases between. CDR3 loop: CASSEEYEQYF. Written as DNA, the CDR3 is TGTGCCAGCAGTGAGGAGTACGAGCAGTACTTC.

In this sample, this clonotype turned up a few times. A much larger clonotype is one base distant, so this may be a read error. The rearrangement joins TRBV7-7 to TRBJ2-1; D gene unclear. With 1 base removed from V and 2 bases from J, the gap between germline ends came to 3 bases. CDR1 is SSHAT and CDR2 is FNYEAQ in the germline V gene (reference sequence). The CDR3 is 13 residues long. The chain's CDR3 is CASSLDAYNEQFF. Written as DNA, the CDR3 is TGTGCCAGCAGCTTAGACGCCTACAATGAGCAGTTCTTC.

Only a few counts were recorded for this clonotype. CDR3 sequence reads: CASSDQGNTEAFF. The CDR3 coding sequence is TGTGCCAGCAGTGATCAGGGAAACACTGAAGCTTTCTTT. The chain recombines TRBV2 with TRBJ1-1, with a possible D match to TRBD1 (5 bases). The germline V gene has CDR1 SNHLY and CDR2 FYNNEI. This CDR3 is built from 13 residues. With 3 bases removed from V and 2 bases from J, the gap between germline ends came to 7 bases. The variable domain in full, with the rest retrieved from reference TRBV2 and TRBJ1-1, is EPEVTQTPSHQVTQMGQEVILRCVPISNHLYFYWYRQILGQKVEFLVSFYNNEISEKSEIFDDQFSVERPDGSNFTLKIRSTKLEDSAMYFCASSDQGNTEAFFGQGTRLTVV.

The chain joins TRBV24-1 to TRBJ2-5; D not resolved. CDR1 KGHDR and CDR2 SFDVKD come from the germline V gene. Trimming stripped 3 bases from V and 2 bases from J, with 12 bases between. The CDR3 sequence is 15 residues long. CDR3 coding DNA: TGTGCCACCAGTGATCCGGGCCGGCGGCAAGAGACCCAGTACTTC. It translates to CATSDPGRRQETQYF.

The chain carries TRBV7-7 and TRBJ2-3, with D unclear. The CDR3 runs to 14 residues. In germline, CDR1 is SSHAT, CDR2 FNYEAQ (reference sequence). V lost 2 bases to trimming and J lost 4 bases, with 10 bases between them. CDR3 sequence reads: CASSLSRVSDTQYF. The CDR3 DNA is TGTGCCAGCAGCTTAAGTAGGGTTTCAGATACGCAGTATTTT.

The chain joins TRBV7-9 to TRBJ2-7, with D uncertain. Deletions cut 1 base from V and 3 bases from J, with 10 bases between. This CDR3 contains 14 residues. Germline loops: CDR1 SEHNR, CDR2 FQNEAQ (reference sequence). The CDR3 DNA sequence: TGTGCCAGCAGCTTAGAGGGCATCGGCTACGAGCAGTACTTC. This codes for CASSLEGIGYEQYF.

About this clonotype: The junction differs from germline at one of its ends, possibly a read error. The rearrangement joins TRBV18 to TRBJ2-1, with D perhaps matching TRBD1 (5 bases). The CDR3 runs 16 residues. Germline values: CDR1 KGHSH, CDR2 LQKENI. The CDR3 sequence: CGSSLPRTKPYNEQFF. The CDR3 DNA is TGTGGCAGCTCACTTCCTCGGACAAAGCCCTACAATGAGCAGTTCTTC. Full variable domain (outside the CDR3, taken from reference TRBV18 and TRBJ2-1): NAGVMQNPRHLVRRRGQEARLRCSPMKGHSHVYWYRQLPEEGLKFMVYLQKENIIDESGMPKERFSAEFPKEGPSILRIQQVVRGDSAAYFCGSSLPRTKPYNEQFFGPGTRLTVL.

In DNA form, the CDR3 reads TGTGCCAGCTCACCGACACAGGGAGAAGAGACCCAGTACTTC. Translating it yields CASSPTQGEETQYF. V is TRBV18 and J is TRBJ2-5; D is possibly TRBD1 (6 bases). The CDR3 covers 14 residues. V lost 3 bases and J 3 bases, leaving 11 bases between the germline ends. Per germline, CDR1 KGHSH and CDR2 LQKENI.

The rearrangement uses TRBV5-1 and TRBJ2-2; D remains ambiguous. Trimming stripped 0 bases from V and 6 bases from J, with 3 bases between. Looked up from germline, CDR1 is SGHRS and CDR2 is YFSETQ. This CDR3 has 12 amino acids. CDR3 loop: CASSLEPGELFF. DNA for the CDR3: TGCGCCAGCAGCTTGGAGCCCGGGGAGCTGTTTTTT.

This sequence joins TRBV6-1 and TRBJ2-3; 8 bases map to TRBD2. J lost 6 bases, V lost 6 bases, and 11 bases had no gene match. The CDR3 extends over 15 amino acids. The germline gives CDR1 MNHNS, CDR2 SASEGT. The CDR3 sequence: CASSLRGGPWDTQYF. CDR3 coding DNA: TGTGCCAGCAGCCTACGGGGGGGGCCATGGGATACGCAGTATTTT.

The table lists this clonotype with many counts. This rearrangement joins TRBV12-3 or TRBV12-4 to TRBJ1-2; 7 bases are shared with TRBD1. This CDR3 comprises 14 residues. The V and J ends lost 6 bases and 4 bases, in that order; junction bases with no gene match: 8. The CDR3 region is CASRGTALVYGYTF. In nucleotides, the CDR3 is TGTGCCAGCAGGGGGACAGCCTTAGTCTATGGCTACACCTTC.

Ten or more counts support this clonotype. The chain recombines TRBV5-1 with TRBJ2-3, with 8 bases fitting TRBD1. Germline trimming cut 4 bases from V and 4 bases from J; bases unmatched to any gene: 11. There are 16 residues in the CDR3. Germline assignment: CDR1 SGHRS and CDR2 YFSETQ. This CDR3 is CASSSQPGGAADTQYF. CDR3 sequence (DNA): TGCGCCAGCAGCAGCCAACCAGGGGGCGCGGCAGATACGCAGTATTTT. Full variable domain (outside the CDR3, taken from reference TRBV5-1 and TRBJ2-3): KAGVTQTPRYLIKTRGQQVTLSCSPISGHRSVSWYQQTPGQGLQFLFEYFSETQRNKGNFPGRFSGRQFSNSRSEMNVSTLELGDSALYLCASSSQPGGAADTQYFGPGTRLTVL.

This clonotype was seen a few times. Here the CDR3 reads CSADVRGNTEAFF. The DNA of the CDR3 is TGCAGTGCTGACGTCAGGGGAAACACTGAAGCTTTCTTT. V is TRBV20-1 and J is TRBJ1-1, with a possible D match to TRBD1 (6 bases). V was pared by 5 bases and J by 2 bases, with 12 bases between. This CDR3 is built from 13 residues. The V gene's germline CDR1 is DFQATT and CDR2 SNEGSKA (reference sequence).

By frequency in the sample, this clonotype is medium-sized. This sequence joins TRBV4-3 and TRBJ2-2, with 8 bases aligning to TRBD1. V lost 5 bases to trimming and J lost 0 bases; unmatched junction nucleotides: 2. Germline V gene sequence: CDR1 LGHNA, CDR2 YSLEER. The CDR3 contains 15 residues. DNA of the CDR3: TGCGCCAGCAGCATGGACAGGGCGAACACCGGGGAGCTGTTTTTT. Its translation is CASSMDRANTGELFF.

Here the CDR3 DNA reads TGTGCCAGCAGTTACCTCGCCGGCAATCAGCCCCAGCATTTT. Translating gives CASSYLAGNQPQHF. The chain has TRBV6-5 and TRBJ1-5; D unresolved. CDR1 MNHEY and CDR2 SVGAGI come from the germline V gene. V dropped 2 bases and J dropped 2 bases, with 7 bases sitting between them. CDR3 length: 14 amino acids.

V usage is TRBV6-5 and J usage is TRBJ1-2; 9 nucleotides align to TRBD1. This CDR3 has 13 amino acids. Trimming cost V 2 bases and J 14 bases; bases outside gene matches: 9. Germline V gene lookup returns CDR1 MNHEY and CDR2 SVGAGI. The CDR3 region has the DNA TGTGCCAGCAGTTACAGGACAGGGGAGGCTTGGACCTTC. Translating gives CASSYRTGEAWTF.

This clonotype was seen only a few times. The chain links TRBV5-6 to TRBJ1-1, with 8 nucleotides matching TRBD1. The CDR3 consists of 17 residues. Trimming removed 4 bases from V and 5 bases from J; junction bases left unmatched: 16. Germline loops: CDR1 SGHDT, CDR2 YYEEEE. As DNA, the CDR3 is TGTGCCAGCAGCCCTGGACAGGGTAAATTTGAAGGAACTGAAGCTTTCTTT. Translation: CASSPGQGKFEGTEAFF.